This TCR beta chain was obtained from a study of Graves' ophthalmopathy and Graves' hyperthyroidism. The TCR beta CDR3 regions underwent amplification from RNA transcripts. Following a first-round RT-PCR that used HTBI primers, a second-round multiplex PCR was carried out. One entry per CDR3 protein results from TCRdb running MiXCR on the multiplex PCR reads. The sample lists around 1.1 million distinct CDR3 sequences, about two fifths occurring once. This clonotype originated in an adult man with Graves' hyperthyroidism. The sequencing sample was made of peripheral blood or thyroid tissue (not recorded which).

CDR3 nucleotide sequence: TGCAGTGCCCCCAAGCCTGAAGAGACCCAGTACTTC. Translating it yields CSAPKPEETQYF. The rearrangement links TRBV20-1 to TRBJ2-5, with D unresolved. V dropped 6 bases and J dropped 3 bases, with 11 bases sitting between them. Per the germline V gene, CDR1 is DFQATT and CDR2 is SNEGSKA (reference sequence). The CDR3 runs to 12 residues.